This T cell receptor beta chain was sequenced during a study of OX40 agonist ivuxolimab in advanced cancers. Whole-study context: At 0.01 to 10 mg/kg, ivuxolimab was administered intravenously to patients every 2 weeks.

Method: immunoSEQ multiplex PCR; TCRdb's copy keeps in-frame clones and lacks some. Of tens of thousands of clones in the sample, approximately 91% were seen once. The V and J ends lost 3 bases and 7 bases respectively, with 12 bases between them. There are 13 residues in the CDR3. Germline assignment: CDR1 MDHEN and CDR2 SYDVKM. V is TRBV28 and J is TRBJ1-1, with TRBD1 as a possible D gene (6 bases). This receptor was taken from an adult with an advanced solid tumor such as melanoma, head and neck, liver or kidney cancer. The source material was CD4+ or CD8+ T cells sorted from blood, sampled in a trial of the OX40 agonist ivuxolimab. The CDR3 coding sequence is TGTGCCAGCAGTTTCCAGGGGTCGAATGAAGCTTTCTTT. Residues: CASSFQGSNEAFF.